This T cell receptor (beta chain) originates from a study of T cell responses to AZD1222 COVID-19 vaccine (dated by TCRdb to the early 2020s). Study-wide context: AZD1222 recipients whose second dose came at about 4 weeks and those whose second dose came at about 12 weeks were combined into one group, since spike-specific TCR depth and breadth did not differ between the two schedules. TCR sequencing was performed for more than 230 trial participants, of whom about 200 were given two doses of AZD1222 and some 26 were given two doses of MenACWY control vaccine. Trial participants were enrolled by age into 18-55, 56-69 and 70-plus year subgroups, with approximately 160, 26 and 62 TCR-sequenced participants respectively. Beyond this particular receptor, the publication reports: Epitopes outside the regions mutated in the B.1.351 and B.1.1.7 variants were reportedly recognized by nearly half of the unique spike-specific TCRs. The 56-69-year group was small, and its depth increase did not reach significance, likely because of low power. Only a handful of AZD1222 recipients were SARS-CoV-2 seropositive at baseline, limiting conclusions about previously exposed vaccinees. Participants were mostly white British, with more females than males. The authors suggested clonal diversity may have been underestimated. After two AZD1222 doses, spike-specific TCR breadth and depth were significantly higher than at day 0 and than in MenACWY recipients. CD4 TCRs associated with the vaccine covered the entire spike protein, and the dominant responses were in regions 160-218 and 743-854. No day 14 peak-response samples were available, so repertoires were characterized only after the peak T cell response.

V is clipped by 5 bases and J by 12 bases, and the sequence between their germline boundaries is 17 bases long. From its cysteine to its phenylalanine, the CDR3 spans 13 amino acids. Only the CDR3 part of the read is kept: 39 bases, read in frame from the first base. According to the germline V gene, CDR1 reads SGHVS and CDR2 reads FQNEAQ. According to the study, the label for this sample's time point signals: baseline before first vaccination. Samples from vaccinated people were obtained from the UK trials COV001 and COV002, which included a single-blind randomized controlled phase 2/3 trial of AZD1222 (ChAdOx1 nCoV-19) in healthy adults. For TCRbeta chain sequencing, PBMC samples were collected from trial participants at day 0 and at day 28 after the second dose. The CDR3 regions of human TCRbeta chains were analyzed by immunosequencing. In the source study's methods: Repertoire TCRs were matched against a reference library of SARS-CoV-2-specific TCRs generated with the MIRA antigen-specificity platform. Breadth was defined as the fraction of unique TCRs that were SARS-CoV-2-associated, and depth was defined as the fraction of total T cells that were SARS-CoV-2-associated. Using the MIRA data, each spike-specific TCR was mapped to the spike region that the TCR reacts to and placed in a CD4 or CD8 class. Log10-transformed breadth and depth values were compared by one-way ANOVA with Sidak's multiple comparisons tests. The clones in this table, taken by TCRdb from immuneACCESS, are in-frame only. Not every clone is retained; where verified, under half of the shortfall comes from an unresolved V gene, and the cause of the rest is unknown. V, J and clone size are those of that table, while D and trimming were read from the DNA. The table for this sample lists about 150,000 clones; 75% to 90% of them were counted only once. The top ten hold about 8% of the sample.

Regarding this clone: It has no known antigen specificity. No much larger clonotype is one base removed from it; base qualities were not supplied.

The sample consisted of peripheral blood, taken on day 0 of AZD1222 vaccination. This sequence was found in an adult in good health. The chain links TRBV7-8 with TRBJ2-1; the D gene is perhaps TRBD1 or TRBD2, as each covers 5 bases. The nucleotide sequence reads TGTGCCAGCAGCGAAGAGTCGGGGCGAAGGCAGTTCTTC. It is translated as CASSEESGRRQFF.